This passage covers 24 T cell receptor beta chains from one sample sequenced in a study of CD8 T cells in Susac syndrome. Random-hexamer reverse transcription was applied to about 0.5 to 1 ug RNA. TCRdb passed the immunoSEQ multiplex PCR reads through MiXCR, listing each CDR3 protein once. The sample has 80,000 or so distinct CDR3 sequences; approximately 96% are singletons. The sequencing sample was made of CD8+ T cells from PBMCs. These receptors were obtained from a human donor with Susac syndrome.

The chain has TRBV28 and TRBJ2-5, with TRBD1 matching 9 bases. This CDR3 has 14 residues. Germline-derived CDR1 and CDR2 are MDHEN and SYDVKM. V lost 8 bases to trimming and J lost 4 bases; unmatched junction nucleotides: 8. The CDR3 loop is CASAGTGILETQYF. DNA for the CDR3: TGTGCCAGCGCCGGGACAGGGATTTTAGAGACCCAGTACTTC.

This chain joins TRBV6-4 and TRBJ2-7; D is uncertain. The length of the CDR3 is 15 residues. The V gene's germline CDR1 is MRHNA and CDR2 SNTAGT. The V end lost 2 bases, the J end lost 0 bases, and 11 bases lay between the germline ends. The CDR3 coding sequence is TGTGCCAGCAGTGACCCGTCTCCACACTCCTACGAGCAGTACGTC. It specifies CASSDPSPHSYEQYV.

The chain employs TRBV9 and TRBJ1-5; TRBD1 matches 7 bases. The CDR3 covers 15 residues. V was pared by 0 bases and J by 6 bases, with 6 bases of the junction left unmatched. Germline assignment: CDR1 SGDLS and CDR2 YYNGEE. In nucleotides, the CDR3 is TGTGCCAGCAGCGTAGATGGGACAGCGAGTCAGCCCCAGCATTTT. Protein product: CASSVDGTASQPQHF. Supplemented by reference TRBV9 and TRBJ1-5, the full variable domain reads DSGVTQTPKHLITATGQRVTLRCSPRSGDLSVYWYQQSLDQGLQFLIQYYNGEERAKGNILERFSAQQFPDLHSELNLSSLELGDSALYFCASSVDGTASQPQHFGDGTRLSIL.

This chain links TRBV29-1 with TRBJ2-1, with D maybe TRBD1 (6 bases). Germline V gene data show CDR1 as SQVTM and CDR2 as ANQGSEA. The CDR3 loop spans 12 amino acids. V was clipped by 5 bases and J by 4 bases, with 9 bases between them. CDR3 nucleotide sequence: TGCAGCGTTCCAGGGGTGTACAATGAGCAGTTCTTC. It is translated as CSVPGVYNEQFF.

CDR3 sequence (DNA): TGTGCCAGCAGCCCATTACAGGGCAGGGGCACTGAAGCTTTCTTT. Encoded protein: CASSPLQGRGTEAFF. The chain recombines TRBV28 with TRBJ1-1, with a tentative D call TRBD1 (6 bases). The germline V gene encodes CDR1 MDHEN and CDR2 SYDVKM. Trimming stripped 6 bases from V and 4 bases from J, with 18 bases between. The CDR3 extends over 15 amino acids.

This rearrangement joins TRBV29-1 to TRBJ2-5; TRBD2 agrees at 10 bases. The CDR3 spans 18 residues. The V segment lost 0 bases and the J segment 2 bases; nucleotides outside the gene matches: 12. Germline V gene lookup returns CDR1 SQVTM and CDR2 ANQGSEA. The CDR3 region is CSVEDEGEPSGGQETQYF. The CDR3 DNA is TGCAGCGTTGAAGATGAGGGGGAACCTAGCGGGGGACAAGAGACCCAGTACTTC. Using reference TRBV29-1 and TRBJ2-5 for the parts outside the CDR3, the full variable domain is SAVISQKPSRDICQRGTSLTIQCQVDSQVTMMFWYRQQPGQSLTLIATANQGSEATYESGFVIDKFPISRPNLTFSTLTVSNMSPEDSSIYLCSVEDEGEPSGGQETQYFGPGTRLLVL.

This chain connects TRBV6-2 or TRBV6-3 to TRBJ2-7, with 8 bases matching TRBD1. Trimming at V came to 6 bases and at J to 4 bases, leaving 8 bases not matched to a gene. The CDR3 runs 14 residues. Germline assignment: CDR1 MNHEY and CDR2 SVGEGT. The CDR3 sequence is CASRTDREFYEQYV. CDR3 in DNA: TGTGCCAGCAGGACGGACAGGGAGTTTTACGAGCAGTACGTC.

In this sample, this clonotype turned up once. The chain combines TRBV20-1 with TRBJ2-1; D remains unclear. Germline CDR1 reads DFQATT; CDR2 reads SNEGSKA (reference sequence). CDR3 length equals 14 residues. Trimming removed 7 bases at V and 0 bases at J, with 13 bases between. Written as DNA, the CDR3 is TGCAGTGTGGGTAAAGCCAGCTCCTACAATGAGCAGTTCTTC. Its translation is CSVGKASSYNEQFF.

This sequence joins TRBV15 and TRBJ2-7, with 7 bases fitting TRBD2. Germline CDR1 and CDR2: LNHNV and YYDKDF (reference sequence). V shed 1 base and J 2 bases; nucleotides not matched to a gene: 2. The CDR3 loop spans 14 amino acids. The CDR3 DNA sequence: TGTGCCACCAGCAGAGCGGCGGGGGCCTACGAGCAGTACTTC. Translated: CATSRAAGAYEQYF.

This sequence joins TRBV5-5 and TRBJ1-2; no firm D call. The CDR3 spans 13 residues. The V gene lost 4 bases and the J gene lost 6 bases, with 13 bases spanning the gap. In germline, CDR1 is SGHKS, CDR2 YYEKEE (reference sequence). In DNA, the CDR3 is TGTGCCAGCAGCGACACAGCGAACAATGGCTACACCTTC. Translating it yields CASSDTANNGYTF. The complete variable domain, with remaining parts taken from reference TRBV5-5 and TRBJ1-2, reads DAGVTQSPTHLIKTRGQQVTLRCSPISGHKSVSWYQQVLGQGPQFIFQYYEKEERGRGNFPDRFSARQFPNYSSELNVNALLLGDSALYLCASSDTANNGYTFGSGTRLTVV.

This chain joins TRBV30 and TRBJ1-2; the D gene is possibly TRBD1 (5 bases). Germline V gene sequence: CDR1 GTSNPN, CDR2 SVGIG (reference sequence). Trimming shortened V by 0 bases and J by 6 bases, and 20 bases separated the two germline ends. The CDR3 consists of 16 residues. The CDR3 DNA reads as TGTGCCTGGAGTGTTCCCTCGGCAGGGAGGCCTCATGGCTACACCTTC. Residues: CAWSVPSAGRPHGYTF.

The chain links TRBV6-5 to TRBJ2-7; no clear D. This CDR3 comprises 12 residues. Trimming left V 11 bases short and J 3 bases short, with 14 bases between. Germline lookup yields CDR1 MNHEY and CDR2 SVGAGI. The CDR3 loop reads CASSPGGYEQYF. In nucleotides, the CDR3 is TGTGCCTCAAGCCCGGGCGGCTACGAGCAGTACTTC.

Only a few counts were recorded for this clonotype. The chain joins TRBV12-3 or TRBV12-4 to TRBJ1-1, with D unresolved. V was trimmed by 3 bases and J by 2 bases, leaving 1 base between them. The CDR3 loop spans 11 amino acids. CDR3 residues: CASSFNTEAFF. The DNA of the CDR3 is TGTGCCAGCAGTTTTAACACTGAAGCTTTCTTT.

This chain links TRBV7-9 with TRBJ2-5; D ambiguous. Germline loops: CDR1 SEHNR, CDR2 FQNEAQ (reference sequence). The CDR3 totals 13 residues. With 6 bases removed from V and 5 bases from J, the gap between germline ends came to 13 bases. The CDR3 sequence: CASSSEVRETQYF. CDR3 nucleotides: TGTGCCAGCAGTTCAGAGGTTCGGGAGACCCAGTACTTC.

The chain is built from TRBV28 and TRBJ2-2; perhaps D is TRBD1 or TRBD2 (6 bases each). V lost 6 bases, J lost 6 bases, and 11 bases lay in between. The CDR3 spans 13 residues. Germline CDR1 is MDHEN and CDR2 is SYDVKM. In DNA, the CDR3 is TGTGCCAGCAGCCCAGGGGAGGCCGGGGAGCTGTTTTTT. Protein sequence: CASSPGEAGELFF.

The sample holds a few counts of this clonotype. V gene TRBV12-3 or TRBV12-4 combines with J gene TRBJ1-5; TRBD1 is a possible D gene (5 bases). The V gene lost 6 bases and the J gene lost 5 bases, with 11 bases spanning the gap. This CDR3 has 13 amino acids. The CDR3 nucleotides read TGTGCCAGCAGCCCGGGGGGTGATCAGCCCCAGCATTTT. It specifies CASSPGGDQPQHF.

The chain links TRBV6-5 to TRBJ1-2; D unclear. The germline V gene has CDR1 MNHEY and CDR2 SVGAGI. V lost 0 bases to trimming and J lost 0 bases, with 11 bases between them. The CDR3 has 16 residues. The CDR3: CASSYSGSEPNYGYTF. For the CDR3, the DNA is TGTGCCAGCAGTTACTCCGGCAGTGAACCTAACTATGGCTACACCTTC.

This clonotype was counted a single time. The chain combines TRBV5-4 with TRBJ2-1, with TRBD2 matching 11 bases. With V trimmed by 5 bases and J by 5 bases, 12 bases remained unmatched. The length of the CDR3 is 17 residues. Germline CDR1 reads SGHNT; CDR2 reads YYREEE (reference sequence). The CDR3 coding sequence is TGTGCCAGCAGGGCTTATAGCGGGAGGGTGTTTGACAATGAGCAGTTCTTC. Protein product: CASRAYSGRVFDNEQFF.

CDR3 region: CASSQRDSTNYGYTF. In DNA, the CDR3 is TGTGCCAGCAGCCAACGGGACAGTACTAACTATGGCTACACCTTC. This chain uses TRBV7-4 with TRBJ1-2; 7 bases match TRBD1. With 5 bases clipped from V and 0 bases from J, the junction kept 6 bases outside the gene matches. This CDR3 region has 15 residues. The V gene's germline CDR1 is SGHVT and CDR2 SQSDAQ.

The rearrangement uses TRBV3-1 and TRBJ2-5; 10 bases are shared with TRBD2. The length of the CDR3 is 18 residues. J gave up 2 bases and V 1 base, and 10 bases lay outside the gene matches. Germline V gene sequence: CDR1 LGHDT, CDR2 YNNKEL (reference sequence). The DNA of the CDR3 is TGTGCCAGCAGCCAAGTGCTAGCGGGAGAGGGTCTGCAAGAGACCCAGTACTTC. Amino acids: CASSQVLAGEGLQETQYF.

The chain couples TRBV4-2 to TRBJ2-7; D not resolved. Germline CDR1 reads LGHNA; CDR2 reads YNFKEQ. This CDR3 has 14 amino acids. The V and J ends lost 0 bases and 2 bases respectively, with 8 bases between them. Here the CDR3 reads CASSQEERAYEQYF. CDR3 in DNA: TGTGCCAGCAGCCAAGAGGAACGGGCCTACGAGCAGTACTTC.

The rearrangement links TRBV4-3 to TRBJ1-3; D not certain. Trimming shortened V by 4 bases and J by 2 bases, and 18 bases separated the two germline ends. CDR1 is LGHNA, CDR2 YSLEER, per germline. CDR3 length: 17 amino acids. The DNA for the CDR3 is TGCGCCAGCAGCCGTACGACTCAGACACCTACTGGAAACACCATATATTTT. The encoded protein is CASSRTTQTPTGNTIYF.

The chain employs TRBV7-9 and TRBJ1-4; TRBD1 is a possible D gene (6 bases). The length of the CDR3 is 14 residues. Germline values: CDR1 SEHNR, CDR2 FQNEAQ (reference sequence). The V gene lost 7 bases and the J gene lost 8 bases, with 17 bases spanning the gap. The CDR3 DNA reads as TGTGCCAGCAACAACTGGGGGCTTCGGGAAAAACTGTTTTTT. This encodes CASNNWGLREKLFF.

The chain joins TRBV20-1 to TRBJ2-1; 8 bases match TRBD2. Germline CDR1 is DFQATT and CDR2 is SNEGSKA (reference sequence). The V and J ends lost 0 bases and 10 bases, in that order; junction bases with no gene match: 26. The length of the CDR3 is 20 residues. The DNA of the CDR3 is TGCAGTGCTAGAGATCCAGCTGGCGCCCCAGAATCACTAGCGGCAATGGAGCAGTTCTTC. Encoded protein: CSARDPAGAPESLAAMEQFF.